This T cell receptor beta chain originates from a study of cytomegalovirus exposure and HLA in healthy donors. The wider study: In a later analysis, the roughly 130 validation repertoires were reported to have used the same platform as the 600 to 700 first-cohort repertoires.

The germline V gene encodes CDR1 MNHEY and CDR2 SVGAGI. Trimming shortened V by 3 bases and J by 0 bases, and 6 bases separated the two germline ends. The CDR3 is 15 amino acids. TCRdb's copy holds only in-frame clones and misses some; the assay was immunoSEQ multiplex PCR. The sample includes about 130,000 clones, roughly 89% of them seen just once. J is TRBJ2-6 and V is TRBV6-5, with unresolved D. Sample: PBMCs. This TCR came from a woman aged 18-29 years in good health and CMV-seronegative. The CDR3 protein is CASSYIGSGANVLTF. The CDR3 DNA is TGTGCCAGCAGTTATATCGGCTCTGGGGCCAACGTCCTGACTTTC.